A single sample gave rise to the 25 T cell receptor beta chains below, sequenced in a study of blood T cell repertoires in COVID-19. Profiling relied on immunoSEQ multiplex PCR, and the TCRdb table lists in-frame clones only, not all of them. The sample holds more than 80,000 clones; 71% are singletons and the top ten take 0.9%. The sequenced sample consisted of peripheral blood. These receptors were obtained from a human donor with acute or convalescent COVID-19. The donor label of this sample is uncertain.

The chain links TRBV5-1 to TRBJ1-4, with D perhaps TRBD1 (6 bases). The CDR3 loop spans 15 amino acids. V lost 4 bases and J lost 8, with 18 bases in between. Germline values: CDR1 SGHRS, CDR2 YFSETQ. The CDR3 protein is CASSPVGGAEEKLFF. CDR3 in DNA: TGCGCCAGCAGCCCCGTAGGGGGGGCGGAGGAAAAACTGTTTTTT.

This clone was detected only once. The rearrangement links TRBV5-1 to TRBJ1-6, with TRBD1 matching over 8 bases. The germline V gene encodes CDR1 SGHRS and CDR2 YFSETQ. The CDR3 loop spans 15 amino acids. V lost 4 bases to trimming and J lost 7 bases; unmatched junction nucleotides: 7. As DNA, the CDR3 is TGCGCCAGCAGCCCGGACAGGGTGCAAAATTCACCCCTCCACTTT. Protein sequence: CASSPDRVQNSPLHF.

The DNA for the CDR3 is TGTGCCAGCAGCTTAAGGGGTAGCGGAGGATTTAGCACAGATACGCAGTATTTT. It is translated as CASSLRGSGGFSTDTQYF. The chain recombines TRBV7-8 with TRBJ2-3; D is possibly TRBD2 (6 bases). V lost 2 bases to trimming and J lost 0 bases, with 18 bases between them. The CDR3 has 18 amino acids. Germline V gene data show CDR1 as SGHVS and CDR2 as FQNEAQ.

The chain joins TRBV5-1 to TRBJ1-2; unclear D gene. The germline V gene has CDR1 SGHRS and CDR2 YFSETQ. The CDR3 runs to 15 residues. V was cut by 5 bases and J by 2 bases, with 16 bases left in between. The CDR3 region is CASRRESGANYGYTF. CDR3 in DNA: TGCGCCAGCAGACGGGAATCGGGAGCCAACTATGGCTACACCTTC.

This chain uses TRBV19 with TRBJ1-1; tentatively, D is TRBD1 (6 bases). The V gene lost 3 bases and the J gene lost 4 bases, with 12 bases spanning the gap. Germline CDR1 and CDR2: LNHDA and SQIVND (reference sequence). The CDR3 has 14 residues. CDR3 DNA sequence: TGTGCCAGTAGTATTGGGGGCCGGGGCACTGAAGCTTTCTTT. Its translation is CASSIGGRGTEAFF.

In this sample, this clone turned up a few times. The chain is built from TRBV24-1 and TRBJ2-2, with D possibly being TRBD2 (7 bases). The CDR3 totals 18 residues. Trimming pared 6 bases from V and 3 bases from J, leaving 22 bases between. CDR1 and CDR2 from the germline V gene are KGHDR and SFDVKD. Here the CDR3 reads CATSSRGAFGFDTGELFF. The CDR3 DNA reads as TGTGCCACCAGTTCCCGGGGGGCGTTCGGGTTTGACACCGGGGAGCTGTTTTTT.

J is TRBJ2-7 and V is TRBV14; no firm D call. Deletions cut 0 bases from V and 2 bases from J, with 8 bases between. CDR3 size: 14 residues. Germline-derived CDR1 and CDR2 are SGHDN and FVKESK. CDR3 nucleotides: TGTGCCAGCAGCCAAGATGGGCACACCTACGAGCAGTACGTC. Protein: CASSQDGHTYEQYV.

This clone was seen more than once but under ten times. The rearrangement joins TRBV28 to TRBJ2-3, with a possible D match to TRBD2 (7 bases). V was pared by 5 bases and J by 3 bases, with 21 bases between. The CDR3 is 17 residues long. The germline V gene encodes CDR1 MDHEN and CDR2 SYDVKM. Here the CDR3 DNA reads TGTGCCAGCAGTACTAGCGACAGGACCGCACGGACAGATACGCAGTATTTT. This sequence encodes CASSTSDRTARTDTQYF.

This clone was detected a few times. DNA for the CDR3: TGCGCCAGCAGCTTATCTATCAATCAGCCCCAGCATTTT. Residues: CASSLSINQPQHF. The chain has TRBV5-1 and TRBJ1-5; no definite D call. This CDR3 has 13 amino acids. Deletions cut 2 bases from V and 3 bases from J, with 6 bases between. Germline V gives CDR1 SGHRS, CDR2 YFSETQ. The full variable domain, its missing parts supplied by reference TRBV5-1 and TRBJ1-5, is KAGVTQTPRYLIKTRGQQVTLSCSPISGHRSVSWYQQTPGQGLQFLFEYFSETQRNKGNFPGRFSGRQFSNSRSEMNVSTLELGDSALYLCASSLSINQPQHFGDGTRLSIL.

The chain carries TRBV3-1 (or the pseudogene TRBV3-2) and TRBJ1-2; no clear D. V lost 1 base and J 8 bases, leaving 11 bases between the germline ends. The CDR3 sequence is 13 residues long. Germline CDR1 LGHDT, CDR2 YNNKEL (reference sequence). CDR3 nucleotide sequence: TGTGCCAGCAGCCAAGGGCGGGGATGGGGCTACACCTTC. Translation: CASSQGRGWGYTF.

The CDR3 DNA sequence: TGTGCCACCAGCAGACCCCCAACCGGTACTGAAGCTTTCTTT. Residues: CATSRPPTGTEAFF. The chain has TRBV15 and TRBJ1-1; D is undetermined. The CDR3 length is 14 residues. Germline V lookup: CDR1 LNHNV, CDR2 YYDKDF (reference sequence). V dropped 2 bases and J dropped 5 bases, with 12 bases sitting between them.

CDR3 DNA: TGCGCCAGCAGCCCGGACACTTCCCGCTATGGCTACACCTTC. Its translation: CASSPDTSRYGYTF. The rearrangement joins TRBV5-1 to TRBJ1-2, with a possible D match to TRBD1 (5 bases). V lost 4 bases and J 4 bases, leaving 14 bases between the germline ends. Germline V CDR1 and CDR2: SGHRS, YFSETQ. The CDR3 totals 14 residues.

The chain uses TRBV15 and TRBJ2-3, with 7 nucleotides matching TRBD1. Germline V gene data show CDR1 as LNHNV and CDR2 as YYDKDF (reference sequence). V trimming: 5 bases; J trimming: 7 bases; junction bases outside the gene matches: 6. The CDR3 has 13 residues. The CDR3 region has the DNA TGTGCCACCAGCCAAGGGGGCTCGAATACGCAGTATTTT. It codes for CATSQGGSNTQYF.

The chain couples TRBV19 to TRBJ1-5; D call uncertain. Deletions cut 7 bases from V and 2 bases from J, with 15 bases between. Germline V gene lookup returns CDR1 LNHDA and CDR2 SQIVND (reference sequence). The CDR3 length is 15 residues. The CDR3 nucleotides read TGTGCCAGTACGAACCCAACCCGGGGCAATCAGCCCCAGCATTTT. It yields the protein CASTNPTRGNQPQHF.

This clone was detected only once. The rearrangement uses TRBV30 and TRBJ1-5; TRBD1 matches at 7 bases. V lost 5 bases and J lost 6; bases outside the gene matches: 4. Germline V gives CDR1 GTSNPN, CDR2 SVGIG (reference sequence). The length of the CDR3 is 12 residues. CDR3 amino acids: CAWDRAGQPQHF. CDR3 in DNA: TGTGCCTGGGACAGGGCTGGTCAGCCCCAGCATTTT.

The rearrangement links TRBV18 to TRBJ2-3, with 9 bases lining up with TRBD2. V lost 5 bases and J lost 5; bases outside the gene matches: 11. The CDR3 has 16 residues. CDR1 KGHSH and CDR2 LQKENI come from the germline V gene. CDR3 bases: TGTGCCAGCTCATCGCTAGCGGGGATAAAGGGAGATACGCAGTATTTT. It specifies CASSSLAGIKGDTQYF.

V gene TRBV2 combines with J gene TRBJ2-1; 10 bases map to TRBD1. V was clipped by 4 bases and J by 10 bases; unmatched bases: 4. CDR3 size: 13 residues. The germline CDR1 and CDR2 sequences are SNHLY and FYNNEI. CDR3: CASSAGQGFEQFF. The CDR3 DNA sequence: TGTGCCAGCAGTGCGGGACAGGGGTTCGAGCAGTTCTTC. The complete variable domain, with remaining parts taken from reference TRBV2 and TRBJ2-1, reads EPEVTQTPSHQVTQMGQEVILRCVPISNHLYFYWYRQILGQKVEFLVSFYNNEISEKSEIFDDQFSVERPDGSNFTLKIRSTKLEDSAMYFCASSAGQGFEQFFGPGTRLTVL.

The chain links TRBV4-2 to TRBJ1-1; tentative D call: TRBD1 (5 bases). The CDR3 sequence is 15 residues long. CDR1 LGHNA and CDR2 YNFKEQ come from the germline V gene. Trimming left V 3 bases short and J 0 bases short, with 11 bases between. The CDR3 DNA reads TGTGCCAGCAGCCAGAGGGAGGGGATGAACACTGAAGCTTTCTTT. Protein: CASSQREGMNTEAFF.

A few counts support this clone. The chain uses TRBV29-1 and TRBJ2-2; 8 bases match TRBD1. Germline loops: CDR1 SQVTM, CDR2 ANQGSEA. V lost 2 bases and J lost 3; bases outside the gene matches: 8. This CDR3 has 16 amino acids. CDR3 sequence reads: CSVETLGQGDTGELFF. CDR3 coding DNA: TGCAGCGTTGAAACCCTAGGACAGGGAGACACCGGGGAGCTGTTTTTT.

The CDR3 DNA reads TGTGCCAGTAGATCGAACCTTGGGACAGGATCCTACGAGCAGTACTTC. Its translation: CASRSNLGTGSYEQYF. The chain combines TRBV19 with TRBJ2-7; TRBD1 agrees at 8 bases. Germline V CDR1 and CDR2: LNHDA, SQIVND (reference sequence). J gave up 1 base and V 6 bases, and 11 bases lay outside the gene matches. There are 16 residues in the CDR3.

The rearrangement links TRBV12-3 or TRBV12-4 to TRBJ2-1; D remains ambiguous. The CDR3 is 12 amino acids. Trimming pared 5 bases from V and 8 bases from J, leaving 10 bases between. CDR3 coding DNA: TGTGCCAGCAGTATGATCCCGGATGAGCAGTTCTTC. It encodes CASSMIPDEQFF.

The V and J genes are TRBV4-2 and TRBJ2-6; tentative D call: TRBD2 (5 bases). This CDR3 is 17 amino acids long. The germline V gene has CDR1 LGHNA and CDR2 YNFKEQ. Trimming took off 8 bases at V and 1 base at J, with 18 bases between the two ends. For the CDR3, the DNA is TGTGCCAGCCGTGGTGAACGGGGAGTATCTGGGGCCAACGTCCTGACTTTC. It encodes CASRGERGVSGANVLTF.

This chain joins TRBV6-5 and TRBJ2-3; 7 bases line up with TRBD1. V dropped 7 bases and J dropped 8; count of bases not matched to a gene: 9. The germline V gene has CDR1 MNHEY and CDR2 SVGAGI. The CDR3 sequence is 13 residues long. CDR3: CASTGQAGGTQYF. DNA for the CDR3: TGTGCCAGCACTGGACAGGCTGGAGGTACGCAGTATTTT.

The chain recombines TRBV4-2 with TRBJ2-7; 10 nucleotides agree with TRBD1. The V gene's germline CDR1 is LGHNA and CDR2 YNFKEQ. This CDR3 region has 15 residues. V dropped 1 base and J dropped 2; count of bases not matched to a gene: 2. CDR3 region: CASSQGQGATYEQYF. CDR3 DNA sequence: TGTGCCAGCAGCCAAGGACAGGGGGCTACCTACGAGCAGTACTTC.

The V call is TRBV5-1, the J call TRBJ2-7; 11 bases align to TRBD1. The junction had 8 bases not matched to a gene; V was cut back by 3 bases and J by 3 bases. The CDR3 totals 16 residues. The germline V gene has CDR1 SGHRS and CDR2 YFSETQ. CDR3: CASSSTGQGGGYEQYF. The CDR3 nucleotides are TGCGCCAGCAGCTCCACGGGACAGGGGGGCGGCTACGAGCAGTACTTC.